This is a list of T cell receptor beta chains from one sample in a study of blood T cells in healthy people across ages. TCRdb re-derived calls from the 5' RACE reads in MiXCR, one entry per CDR3 protein. The sample contains around 870,000 distinct CDR3 sequences, around 28% of which appear only once. Specimen: blood. Source of these receptors: a woman at least 80 years old in good health. Both conserved end residues are part of each CDR3. The D gene is left open where the match is weak. A clone size is listed for some rows: how often the clone was seen (once, few, many), or a class if it is expanded.

>TRBD2|TRBV7-2|few|TRBJ2-7
CASSSPTSGGISYEQYF
TGTGCCAGCAGCTCGCCGACTAGCGGGGGAATCTCCTACGAGCAGTACTTC
>NA|TRBV7-2|many|TRBJ2-7
CASSRAQTSEQYF
TGTGCCAGCAGCCGCGCCCAGACTAGTGAGCAGTACTTC
>TRBD1|TRBV6-4|few|TRBJ1-1
CVSQFDRGSTEAFF
TGTGTCAGCCAATTTGACAGGGGAAGCACTGAAGCTTTCTTT
>NA|TRBV20-1|many|TRBJ2-1
CSASIRNYNEQFF
TGCAGTGCTAGCATCAGAAATTACAATGAGCAGTTCTTC
>NA|TRBV7-2|NA|TRBJ1-5
CASSLATGSGQPQHF
TGTGCCAGCAGCTTAGCCACAGGGTCAGGGCAGCCCCAGCATTTT
>TRBD2|TRBV20-1|many|TRBJ2-3
CSALSGGSSDTQYF
TGCAGTGCCCTTAGCGGGGGAAGCTCAGATACGCAGTATTTT
>TRBD1|TRBV7-2|once|TRBJ2-1
CASSLAGTGDNERFF
TGTGCCAGCAGCTTGGCAGGGACAGGGGACAATGAGCGGTTCTTC
>NA|TRBV12-3/TRBV12-4|NA|TRBJ1-4
CASSRVNEKLFF
TGTGCCAGTTCTAGGGTTAATGAAAAACTGTTTTTT
>NA|TRBV6-1|many|TRBJ2-5
CASSGVSLQETQYF
TGTGCCAGCAGTGGGGTAAGCCTGCAAGAGACCCAGTACTTC
>NA|TRBV6-2/TRBV6-3|many|TRBJ2-7
CASSYSWEQYF
TGTGCCAGCAGTTACTCGTGGGAGCAGTACTTC
>NA|TRBV25-1|many|TRBJ2-3
CASSDFSGQLTDTQYF
TGTGCCAGCAGTGATTTTAGTGGACAGCTCACAGATACGCAGTATTTT
>NA|TRBV4-3|NA|TRBJ1-3
CASIQGGFSGNTIYF
TGCGCCAGCATCCAAGGAGGATTTTCTGGAAACACCATATATTTT
>NA|TRBV12-3/TRBV12-4|many|TRBJ2-1
CASSLDRLYNEQFF
TGTGCCAGCAGTTTGGACAGACTCTACAATGAGCAGTTCTTC
>NA|TRBV15|NA|TRBJ1-6
CATSRDRSASPLHF
TGTGCCACCAGCAGAGACAGGTCGGCTTCACCCCTCCACTTT
>NA|TRBV6-6|NA|TRBJ1-2
CASSYSEGCYGYTF
TGTGCCAGCAGTTACTCGGAAGGGTGCTATGGCTACACCTTC
>TRBD1|TRBV2|many|TRBJ2-7
CASRGQGSSYEQYF
TGTGCCAGCAGGGGACAGGGTAGCTCCTACGAGCAGTACTTC
>NA|TRBV29-1|NA|TRBJ2-4
CSVVFRTKNIQYF
TGCAGCGTTGTTTTCCGGACCAAAAACATTCAGTACTTC
>TRBD2|TRBV7-2|NA|TRBJ2-3
CASSQGLAGGPDTQYF
TGTGCCAGCAGCCAGGGACTAGCGGGGGGGCCAGATACGCAGTATTTT
>NA|TRBV12-3/TRBV12-4|NA|TRBJ2-3
CASSLAGHKTDAQYF
TGTGCCAGCAGTTTAGCGGGACACAAAACAGATGCGCAGTATTTT
>NA|TRBV12-3/TRBV12-4|NA|TRBJ2-2
CASSFSNPVGTGELFF
TGTGCCAGCAGTTTCTCAAACCCCGTGGGCACCGGGGAGCTGTTTTTT
>TRBD2|TRBV12-3/TRBV12-4|NA|TRBJ2-1
CASTLSLAGSEQFF
TGTGCCAGCACTTTGAGTCTAGCGGGGAGTGAGCAGTTCTTC
>NA|TRBV7-9|NA|TRBJ2-1
CASSLMGGHYEQFF
TGTGCCAGCAGCTTAATGGGGGGCCATTATGAGCAGTTCTTC
>NA|TRBV12-3/TRBV12-4|NA|TRBJ1-2
CASGDYSYIYGYTF
TGTGCCAGCGGGGATTACAGTTATATCTATGGCTACACCTTC
>NA|TRBV3-1|many|TRBJ2-5
CASSQEPAVGTQYF
TGTGCCAGCAGCCAAGAACCCGCTGTAGGGACCCAGTACTTC
>NA|TRBV14|NA|TRBJ2-7
CASSHRFSPGTPPKAYEQYF
TGTGCCAGCAGCCACAGATTCTCCCCCGGGACTCCTCCGAAGGCCTACGAGCAGTACTTC
>TRBD1|TRBV7-2|many|TRBJ2-5
CASSYGTATQETQYF
TGTGCCAGCAGCTATGGGACAGCCACGCAAGAGACCCAGTACTTC
>TRBD1|TRBV30|NA|TRBJ2-5
CAWSRGQGTETQYF
TGTGCCTGGAGTCGAGGACAGGGGACTGAGACCCAGTACTTC
>NA|TRBV29-1|NA|TRBJ2-5
CSVDRGIQETQYF
TGCAGCGTTGACCGGGGTATACAAGAGACCCAGTACTTC
>NA|TRBV9|NA|TRBJ2-5
CARKEQATETQYF
TGTGCCCGAAAGGAACAGGCGACGGAGACCCAGTACTTC
>TRBD1|TRBV20-1|many|TRBJ1-5
CSAIPWTGGIDQPQHF
TGCAGTGCTATCCCCTGGACAGGGGGAATCGATCAGCCCCAGCATTTT
>NA|TRBV20-1|NA|TRBJ2-5
CSARDSGQTQETQYF
TGCAGTGCTAGAGATTCCGGACAGACCCAAGAGACCCAGTACTTC
>NA|TRBV25-1|many|TRBJ1-2
CASGDISYGYTF
TGTGCCAGCGGAGACATCTCCTATGGCTACACCTTC
>NA|TRBV20-1|few|TRBJ2-5
CSARDLSKEGLPQETQYF
TGCAGTGCTAGAGATCTTTCCAAGGAGGGGCTTCCTCAAGAGACCCAGTACTTC
>TRBD2|TRBV6-2/TRBV6-3|few|TRBJ2-3
CASSRQPSGITDTQYF
TGTGCCAGCAGTAGACAGCCTAGCGGCATCACAGATACGCAGTATTTT
>NA|TRBV5-5|NA|TRBJ1-5
CASSLSRVSGNQPQHF
TGTGCCAGCAGCTTATCTCGGGTATCTGGCAATCAGCCCCAGCATTTT
>NA|TRBV20-1|NA|TRBJ2-5
CSARDGGRSQETQYF
TGCAGTGCTAGAGATGGGGGACGAAGTCAAGAGACCCAGTACTTC
>NA|TRBV24-1|few|TRBJ2-5
CATSDLRGAEETQYF
TGTGCCACCAGTGATTTGCGCGGAGCGGAGGAGACCCAGTACTTC
>NA|TRBV20-1|many|TRBJ2-6
CSARLPNSGANVLTF
TGCAGTGCTAGGCTCCCCAACTCTGGGGCCAACGTCCTGACTTTC
>NA|TRBV9|many|TRBJ1-6
CASSSRGPNSPLHF
TGTGCCAGCAGCAGCAGGGGTCCAAATTCACCCCTCCACTTT
>NA|TRBV28|many|TRBJ1-5
CASSSHLLWTRDSNQPQHF
TGTGCCAGCAGTTCGCACCTTTTATGGACTAGGGATAGCAATCAGCCCCAGCATTTT
>NA|TRBV5-1|many|TRBJ2-7
CASSPGSGVSYEQYF
TGTGCCAGCAGCCCAGGATCGGGGGTCTCCTACGAGCAGTACTTC
>TRBD2|TRBV24-1|many|TRBJ2-5
CATSDGGASGQETQYF
TGTGCCACCAGTGATGGTGGGGCTAGCGGGCAAGAGACCCAGTACTTC
>NA|TRBV5-1|few|TRBJ1-1
CASSLLLGTEAFF
TGCGCCAGCAGCTTATTGTTGGGGACTGAAGCTTTCTTT
>NA|TRBV30|NA|TRBJ1-1
CAWSVRGTNTEAFF
TGTGCCTGGAGTGTTAGGGGCACGAACACTGAAGCTTTCTTT
>NA|TRBV5-1|NA|TRBJ1-1
CASSLTASNTEAFF
TGCGCCAGCAGCTTGACAGCCTCGAACACTGAAGCTTTCTTT
>NA|TRBV5-1|many|TRBJ1-1
CASSLGGGRNTEAFF
TGCGCCAGCAGCTTGGGGGGGGGGAGAAACACTGAAGCTTTCTTT
>NA|TRBV7-9|many|TRBJ2-1
CASSLEGGYNEQFF
TGTGCCAGCAGCTTAGAGGGTGGGTACAATGAGCAGTTCTTC
>TRBD2|TRBV20-1|many|TRBJ2-7
CSALRGLDDYEQYF
TGCAGTGCTCTAAGGGGACTAGACGACTACGAGCAGTACTTC